The rows below give T cell receptor beta chains drawn from one sample of a study of memory CD8 T cells in hepatitis C reinfection. This table comes from immunoSEQ multiplex PCR, and its TCRdb copy is limited to in-frame clones, with some not included. The sample contains over 50,000 clones, roughly 90% of which appear only once. The sequenced sample was naive CD8+ T cells sorted from blood. The receptors shown here come from a man aged 18 to 30 with hepatitis C virus infection. CDR3s leave out the opening cysteine and the closing phenylalanine or tryptophan.

v_gene	j_gene	CDR3aa
TRBV9	TRBJ2-3	ASSPEGGQGTDTQY
TRBV4-1	TRBJ2-3	ASSQVGLAGFTDTQY
TRBV29-1	TRBJ2-3	SVVLAGVTDTQY
TRBV7-2	TRBJ2-1	ASSLRGGGYNEQF
TRBV28	TRBJ1-5	ASSLDSGWNQPQH
TRBV5-4	TRBJ2-3	ASSRWVAGGDDTQY
TRBV28	TRBJ2-1	ASSLPSGDSYNEQF
TRBV7-9	TRBJ2-2	ASSSSRTGGNTGELF
TRBV27	TRBJ2-3	ASSLSLAGGQTDTQY
TRBV7-9	TRBJ2-1	ASSLAENEQF
TRBV5-1	TRBJ2-7	ASSLVTGTSYEQY
TRBV5-1	TRBJ2-1	ASSLAGVGNEQF
TRBV28	TRBJ1-2	ASSLSGAAYPNYGYT
TRBV30	TRBJ1-1	AWQGDTEAF
TRBV27	TRBJ1-4	ASSFRREGKLF
TRBV9	TRBJ2-1	ASDRSGVSNEQF
TRBV7-7	TRBJ2-5	ASSPRTSGVETQY
TRBV4-2	TRBJ2-3	ASSQEGPGLDGRDTQY
TRBV5-4	TRBJ2-1	ASSPGGGSYNEQF
TRBV28	TRBJ2-1	ASSSPSTGASGFSYNEQF
TRBV5-4	.	ASSLGVGTYEQY
TRBV6-4	TRBJ2-1	ASSESEVGRERPSEQF
TRBV7-6	TRBJ2-3	ASSFNIAGGGADTQY
TRBV6-5	TRBJ2-1	ASSYMRVYNEQF
TRBV10-3	TRBJ2-3	AISESAGGRSDTQY
TRBV7-9	TRBJ1-2	ASSGSPDPNYGYT
TRBV19	TRBJ1-5	ASSRATGGLGQPQH
TRBV7-8	TRBJ2-3	ASSFRGGTDTQY
TRBV6-1	TRBJ2-7	ASSASFILAGGLEQY
TRBV5-4	TRBJ2-3	ASSLAVDTQY
TRBV29-1	TRBJ2-7	SVEGTGDYEQY
TRBV6-5	TRBJ2-7	ASSSHYEQY
TRBV19	TRBJ1-5	ASSIQGQGLRQPQH
TRBV19	TRBJ1-5	ASSMAGGSNQPQH
TRBV6-6	TRBJ1-6	ASSYSREVSYSPLH
TRBV2	TRBJ1-1	ASSDNSINTEAF
TRBV5-6	.	ASSLIGTGGYEQY
TRBV7-9	TRBJ1-1	ASSSRDRGLMNTEAF
TRBV5-1	TRBJ2-7	ASSLREQGYEQY
TRBV27	TRBJ2-7	ASSSFGGGIDEQY
TRBV6-1	TRBJ2-2	ASRVQGGGTGELF
TRBV6-6	TRBJ2-1	ASSQRGGPYNEQF